This TCR beta chain was sequenced for a study of T cell responses to AZD1222 COVID-19 vaccine. Assay used: immunoSEQ multiplex PCR; TCRdb lists only in-frame clones, some missing. The data show roughly 120,000 clones, with around 90% seen just once and about 2.5% held by the top ten. This clone showed up just once. Its antigen is as yet unknown. Findings and caveats of the study: When two AZD1222 doses had been given, Spike-specific TCR breadth and depth rose. AZD1222 recipients seropositive at baseline numbered only five to seven. Reportedly, nearly half the spike-specific TCRs target unmutated variant regions. The span of vaccine-associated CD4 TCRs extended across spike, with dominance at 160-218 and 743-854.

This sample comprised peripheral blood, obtained 28 days after the second AZD1222 dose. The sequence came from an adult who received the AZD1222 COVID-19 vaccine.

This CDR3 reads CAVTDTDTQYF. CDR3 coding DNA: TGTGCCGTAACGGACACAGATACGCAGTATTTT. This sequence joins TRBV15 and TRBJ2-3; D is unclear. The germline V gene encodes CDR1 LNHNV and CDR2 YYDKDF (reference sequence). The CDR3 runs to 11 residues. The V and J ends lost 11 bases and 2 bases respectively, with 8 bases between them.